Shown below are 29 T cell receptor beta chains from a single sample sequenced in a study of blood T cell repertoires in COVID-19. The table came from immunoSEQ multiplex PCR; TCRdb's copy has only in-frame clones and leaves some out. The sample consists of over 150,000 clones, around 83% of them appearing once. The sequencing sample was made of peripheral blood. The receptor source for this set is a woman aged 55-69 years with COVID-19, enrolled during active disease.

Notes on this clone: Sequence at one end of the junction differs from germline and may be a read error. The chain combines TRBV7-3 with TRBJ2-2; 13 nucleotides agree with TRBD2. The CDR3 runs 17 residues. Germline V gene lookup returns CDR1 SGHTA and CDR2 FQGTGA. For the CDR3, the DNA is TGTGCCAGCAGCTTAAATCGGGGACTAGCGGGACCCGGGGAGCCGTTTTTT. Its protein is CASSLNRGLAGPGEPFF. Using reference TRBV7-3 and TRBJ2-2 for the parts outside the CDR3, the full variable domain is GAGVSQTPSNKVTEKGKYVELRCDPISGHTALYWYRQSLGQGPEFLIYFQGTGAADDSGLPNDRFFAVRPEGSVSTLKIQRTERGDSAVYLCASSLNRGLAGPGEPFFGEGSRLTVL.

The chain employs TRBV5-5 and TRBJ2-5, with TRBD2 matching over 8 bases. The CDR3 is 13 amino acids. Germline CDR1 is SGHKS and CDR2 is YYEKEE (reference sequence). Trimming removed 3 bases from V and 5 bases from J; junction bases left unmatched: 3. CDR3 DNA: TGTGCCAGCAGCTCGGGGGGGATGGAGACCCAGTACTTC. Translating it yields CASSSGGMETQYF.

The chain combines TRBV7-3 with TRBJ2-1; D may be TRBD1 (6 bases). Trimming took 5 bases from V and 7 from J, leaving 9 bases between them. Germline assignment: CDR1 SGHTA and CDR2 FQGTGA. The CDR3 is 12 amino acids. CDR3 DNA sequence: TGTGCCAGCAGCATACAGGGTAATGAGCAGTTCTTC. Protein sequence: CASSIQGNEQFF.

The CDR3 region has the DNA TGCAGTGGTAGTAGCGGGAGGAAGGGTTACGAGCAGTACTTC. Encoded protein: CSGSSGRKGYEQYF. The J gene is TRBJ2-7, the V gene TRBV20-1, with 10 bases matching TRBD2. The V segment lost 7 bases and the J segment 4 bases; nucleotides outside the gene matches: 10. The CDR3 runs to 14 residues. Germline V lookup: CDR1 DFQATT, CDR2 SNEGSKA (reference sequence).

The chain joins TRBV7-9 to TRBJ2-1; D remains ambiguous. Germline V gene sequence: CDR1 SEHNR, CDR2 FQNEAQ (reference sequence). The germline V and J ends were trimmed by 1 base and 6 bases, with 7 bases remaining between them. This CDR3 spans 13 amino acids. DNA for the CDR3: TGTGCCAGCAGCTTAGTACAGTTCAATGAGCAGTTCTTC. It is translated as CASSLVQFNEQFF.

V is TRBV7-3 and J is TRBJ2-1; D possibly corresponds to TRBD2 (6 bases). V was cut by 3 bases and J by 0 bases, with 9 bases left in between. Germline lookup yields CDR1 SGHTA and CDR2 FQGTGA. CDR3 length: 15 amino acids. CDR3 sequence reads: CASSFRESSYNEQFF. DNA for the CDR3: TGTGCCAGCAGCTTCCGGGAGTCCTCCTACAATGAGCAGTTCTTC. The whole variable domain, remainder taken from reference TRBV7-3 and TRBJ2-1, is GAGVSQTPSNKVTEKGKYVELRCDPISGHTALYWYRQSLGQGPEFLIYFQGTGAADDSGLPNDRFFAVRPEGSVSTLKIQRTERGDSAVYLCASSFRESSYNEQFFGPGTRLTVL.

V usage is TRBV29-1 and J usage is TRBJ2-1, with D perhaps matching TRBD2 (6 bases). The CDR3 runs to 13 residues. V was pared by 2 bases and J by 9 bases, with 14 bases between. Germline lookup yields CDR1 SQVTM and CDR2 ANQGSEA. The CDR3 coding sequence is TGCAGCGTTGAACTTCCGGGACTCAGTGAGCAGTTCTTC. Translated: CSVELPGLSEQFF.

V usage is TRBV6-5 and J usage is TRBJ2-2; D may be TRBD1 (5 bases). This CDR3 contains 14 residues. The V gene lost 5 bases and the J gene lost 1 base, with 8 bases spanning the gap. CDR1 and CDR2 from the germline V gene are MNHEY and SVGAGI. The CDR3 here is CASSTTVNTGELFF. The CDR3 DNA reads as TGTGCCAGCAGTACGACAGTGAACACCGGGGAGCTGTTTTTT.

The chain employs TRBV6-5 and TRBJ1-2, with 7 positions matching TRBD1. Germline V CDR1 and CDR2: MNHEY, SVGAGI. V dropped 5 bases and J dropped 2; count of bases not matched to a gene: 2. The CDR3 has 13 residues. For the CDR3, the DNA is TGTGCCAGCAGTCCGGACAGGAACTATGGCTACACCTTC. This encodes CASSPDRNYGYTF.

The chain combines TRBV27 with TRBJ2-1, with TRBD2 identical over 7 bases. With V trimmed by 2 bases and J by 3 bases, 16 bases remained unmatched. Germline V lookup: CDR1 MNHEY, CDR2 SMNVEV (reference sequence). This CDR3 spans 19 amino acids. The CDR3 reads CASSLRIAGHGGYYNEQFF. CDR3 sequence (DNA): TGTGCCAGCAGTTTAAGGATAGCGGGCCATGGCGGCTACTACAATGAGCAGTTCTTC.

The DNA of the CDR3 is TGTGCCAGCAGTCGTACGGGAGGCACCGGGGAGCTGTTTTTT. Encoded protein: CASSRTGGTGELFF. This sequence joins TRBV27 and TRBJ2-2, with 7 bases lining up with TRBD2. CDR3 length: 14 amino acids. The V gene's germline CDR1 is MNHEY and CDR2 SMNVEV (reference sequence). Trimming cost V 5 bases and J 4 bases; bases outside gene matches: 4.

The J gene is TRBJ2-7, the V gene TRBV27; no firm D call. V lost 6 bases, J lost 4 bases, and 16 bases lay in between. Germline V gene lookup returns CDR1 MNHEY and CDR2 SMNVEV (reference sequence). The CDR3 extends over 14 amino acids. CDR3 nucleotides: TGTGCCAGCAGACGAGAACGTTCCCATTACGAGCAGTACGTC. Its protein is CASRRERSHYEQYV.

This chain joins TRBV30 and TRBJ1-5; D ambiguous. The CDR3 consists of 13 residues. The V and J ends lost 4 bases and 0 bases respectively, with 7 bases between them. CDR1 is GTSNPN, CDR2 SVGIG, per germline (reference sequence). The CDR3 DNA sequence: TGTGCCTGGACCGCAGGTAGCAATCAGCCCCAGCATTTT. It codes for CAWTAGSNQPQHF. Full variable domain (remainder filled in from reference TRBV30 and TRBJ1-5): SQTIHQWPATLVQPVGSPLSLECTVEGTSNPNLYWYRQAAGRGLQLLFYSVGIGQISSEVPQNLSASRPQDRQFILSSKKLLLSDSGFYLCAWTAGSNQPQHFGDGTRLSIL.

This clone was found a few times. The CDR3 bases are TGTGCCAGCACTGTAGGACAGGTCAATCAGCCCCAGCATTTT. It codes for CASTVGQVNQPQHF. The chain couples TRBV2 to TRBJ1-5, with 7 bases matching TRBD1. With 7 bases clipped from V and 3 bases from J, the junction kept 6 bases outside the gene matches. The CDR3 spans 14 residues. The germline V gene has CDR1 SNHLY and CDR2 FYNNEI.

The CDR3 spells CASLLTGTYNSPLHF. DNA for the CDR3: TGTGCCAGCCTACTCACCGGGACATATAATTCACCCCTCCACTTT. The rearrangement uses TRBV6-5 and TRBJ1-6; possible D gene TRBD1, 6 bases. The CDR3 is 15 amino acids. V lost 8 bases, J lost 4 bases, and 15 bases lay in between. CDR1 and CDR2 from the germline V gene are MNHEY and SVGAGI.

This sequence joins TRBV27 and TRBJ1-2, with D perhaps matching TRBD1 (6 bases). The CDR3 sequence is 13 residues long. Germline lookup yields CDR1 MNHEY and CDR2 SMNVEV (reference sequence). Trimming cost V 2 bases and J 8 bases, with 12 bases left between them. CDR3 protein: CASSLTGYSGYTF. The CDR3 bases are TGTGCCAGCAGTTTAACAGGGTATAGCGGCTACACCTTC.

This chain joins TRBV15 and TRBJ2-7; the D gene is possibly TRBD2 (6 bases). CDR3 length: 13 amino acids. V gave up 5 bases and J gave up 0 bases, with 8 bases separating them. CDR1 and CDR2 (germline): LNHNV, YYDKDF (reference sequence). The CDR3, as DNA: TGTGCCACCAGCCCCGGGGGCTCCTACGAGCAGTACTTC. This gives the protein CATSPGGSYEQYF.

V and J are TRBV2 and TRBJ2-7; D is unclear. V gave up 5 bases and J gave up 7 bases, with 12 bases separating them. Looked up from germline, CDR1 is SNHLY and CDR2 is FYNNEI. The CDR3 consists of 12 residues. For the CDR3, the DNA is TGTGCCAGCAGTATCTGGGCTGATGAGCAGTACTTC. Translating gives CASSIWADEQYF.

The chain has TRBV6-6 and TRBJ1-5; D might be TRBD1 (6 bases). CDR1 MNHNY and CDR2 SVGAGI come from the germline V gene (reference sequence). This CDR3 spans 18 amino acids. The V and J ends lost 5 bases and 1 base respectively, with 21 bases between them. CDR3 DNA sequence: TGTGCCAGCAGTCTACGGCCGACCAGGGGAGCAAGCAATCAGCCCCAGCATTTT. Encoded protein: CASSLRPTRGASNQPQHF.

Regarding this clone: Distinct nucleotide sequences in the sample also encode this CDR3. V gene TRBV6-5 combines with J gene TRBJ1-5; 9 bases fit TRBD1. Germline loops: CDR1 MNHEY, CDR2 SVGAGI. V gave up 6 bases and J gave up 0 bases; unmatched junction bases: 3. This CDR3 comprises 15 residues. CDR3 loop: CASSRTGVSNQPQHF. The CDR3 bases are TGTGCCAGCAGCAGGACAGGGGTTAGCAATCAGCCCCAGCATTTT.

The V call is TRBV5-1, the J call TRBJ1-2; D gene ambiguous. Trimming cost V 0 bases and J 10 bases, with 13 bases left between them. Germline CDR1 and CDR2: SGHRS and YFSETQ. This CDR3 has 13 amino acids. The CDR3 DNA reads TGCGCCAGCAGCTTGGCGTCGGAGGTAGACTACACCTTC. Amino acids: CASSLASEVDYTF.

V is TRBV24-1 and J is TRBJ2-2; 10 bases fit TRBD2. Trimming took 2 bases from V and 4 from J; bases not matched to a gene: 3. The CDR3 extends over 16 amino acids. Germline assignment: CDR1 KGHDR and CDR2 SFDVKD. CDR3 in DNA: TGTGCCACCAGTGATTCAAAGCGGGGGGGCACCGGGGAGCTGTTTTTT. Translated: CATSDSKRGGTGELFF.

The rearrangement uses TRBV9 and TRBJ1-1; 7 bases match TRBD1. This CDR3 has 16 amino acids. Per germline, CDR1 SGDLS and CDR2 YYNGEE. Trimming took 3 bases from V and 1 from J; bases not matched to a gene: 9. The CDR3 protein is CASSAGQKPTNTEAFF. Written as DNA, the CDR3 is TGTGCCAGCAGCGCGGGACAGAAACCCACGAACACTGAAGCTTTCTTT.

V is TRBV20-1 and J is TRBJ1-2; D is undetermined. Germline lookup yields CDR1 DFQATT and CDR2 SNEGSKA (reference sequence). Deletions cut 3 bases from V and 4 bases from J, with 12 bases between. The CDR3 runs to 13 residues. The CDR3 DNA is TGCAGTGCTAGTCTTCGGACTCTCTATGGCTACACCTTC. Amino acid sequence: CSASLRTLYGYTF.

This chain joins TRBV7-6 and TRBJ2-1, with 11 positions matching TRBD2. The trim removed 2 bases at V and 0 bases at J, leaving 6 bases unmatched. Germline-derived CDR1 and CDR2 are SGHVS and FNYEAQ. The CDR3 runs 18 residues. CDR3 DNA sequence: TGTGCCAGCAGCTTACTAGCGGGGGGCCCTAGCTCCTACAATGAGCAGTTCTTC. Its translation is CASSLLAGGPSSYNEQFF. Based on the CDR3 plus reference TRBV7-6 and TRBJ2-1, the full variable domain is GAGVSQSPRYKVTKRGQDVALRCDPISGHVSLYWYRQALGQGPEFLTYFNYEAQQDKSGLPNDRFSAERPEGSISTLTIQRTEQRDSAMYRCASSLLAGGPSSYNEQFFGPGTRLTVL.

J is TRBJ1-4 and V is TRBV14; weak D call: TRBD1 (5 bases). The CDR3 consists of 15 residues. Germline CDR1 SGHDN, CDR2 FVKESK. Trimming left V 10 bases short and J 8 bases short, with 23 bases between. The CDR3 bases are TGTGCCACCTCATTACAGGCGGGGGTAGGAGAAAAACTGTTTTTT. It encodes CATSLQAGVGEKLFF. The full variable domain, rest sourced from reference TRBV14 and TRBJ1-4, is EAGVTQFPSHSVIEKGQTVTLRCDPISGHDNLYWYRRVMGKEIKFLLHFVKESKQDESGMPNNRFLAERTGGTYSTLKVQPAELEDSGVYFCATSLQAGVGEKLFFGSGTQLSVL.

This clone has only one observation. J is TRBJ2-3 and V is TRBV2; 7 nucleotides agree with TRBD2. The CDR3 covers 15 residues. The germline gives CDR1 SNHLY, CDR2 FYNNEI. The CDR3 loop is CANGEGSSRADTQYF. For the CDR3, the DNA is TGTGCGAACGGGGAGGGTAGTTCAAGGGCAGATACGCAGTATTTT.

This clone was detected once. This chain uses TRBV25-1 with TRBJ1-5; D unresolved. The CDR3 sequence is 14 residues long. Germline loops: CDR1 MGHDK, CDR2 SYGVNS. Between the trimmed V and J ends, which lost 6 bases and 2 bases, there was a span of 11 bases. The CDR3 DNA is TGTGCCAGCAGCGGCCGGCGGGGCAATCAGCCCCAGCATTTT. Amino acid sequence: CASSGRRGNQPQHF.

The chain carries TRBV3-1 (or the pseudogene TRBV3-2) and TRBJ1-1; 10 bases fit TRBD1. The CDR3 length is 18 residues. Germline CDR1 is LGHDT and CDR2 is YNNKEL (reference sequence). The V and J ends lost 2 bases and 4 bases, in that order; junction bases with no gene match: 13. The DNA for the CDR3 is TGTGCCAGCAGCCAAAACCTGCTACGGACAGGGGGATCCACTGAAGCTTTCTTT. Translated, it gives CASSQNLLRTGGSTEAFF.